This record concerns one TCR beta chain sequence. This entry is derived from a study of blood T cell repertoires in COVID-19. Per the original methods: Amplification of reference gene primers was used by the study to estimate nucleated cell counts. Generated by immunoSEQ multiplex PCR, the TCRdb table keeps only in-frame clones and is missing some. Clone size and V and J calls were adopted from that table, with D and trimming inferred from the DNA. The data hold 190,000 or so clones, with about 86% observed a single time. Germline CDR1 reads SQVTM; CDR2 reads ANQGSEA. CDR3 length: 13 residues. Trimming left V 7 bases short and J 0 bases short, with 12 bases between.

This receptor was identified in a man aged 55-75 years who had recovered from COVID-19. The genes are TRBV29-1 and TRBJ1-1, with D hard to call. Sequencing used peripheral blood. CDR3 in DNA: TGCAGCGCGAATTTTCAAATGAACACTGAAGCTTTCTTT. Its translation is CSANFQMNTEAFF.